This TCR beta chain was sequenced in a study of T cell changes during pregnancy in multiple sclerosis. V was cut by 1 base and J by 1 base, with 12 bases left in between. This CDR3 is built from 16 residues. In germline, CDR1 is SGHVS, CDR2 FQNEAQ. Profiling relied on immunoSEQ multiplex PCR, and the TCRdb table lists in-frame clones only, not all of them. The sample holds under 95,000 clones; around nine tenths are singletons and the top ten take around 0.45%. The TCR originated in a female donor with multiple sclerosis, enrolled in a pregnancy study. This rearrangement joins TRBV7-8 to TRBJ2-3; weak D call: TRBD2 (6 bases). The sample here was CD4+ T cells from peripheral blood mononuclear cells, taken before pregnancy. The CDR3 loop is CASSLDMSGGTDTQYF. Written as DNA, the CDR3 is TGTGCCAGCAGCTTAGATATGTCGGGGGGCACAGATACGCAGTATTTT.